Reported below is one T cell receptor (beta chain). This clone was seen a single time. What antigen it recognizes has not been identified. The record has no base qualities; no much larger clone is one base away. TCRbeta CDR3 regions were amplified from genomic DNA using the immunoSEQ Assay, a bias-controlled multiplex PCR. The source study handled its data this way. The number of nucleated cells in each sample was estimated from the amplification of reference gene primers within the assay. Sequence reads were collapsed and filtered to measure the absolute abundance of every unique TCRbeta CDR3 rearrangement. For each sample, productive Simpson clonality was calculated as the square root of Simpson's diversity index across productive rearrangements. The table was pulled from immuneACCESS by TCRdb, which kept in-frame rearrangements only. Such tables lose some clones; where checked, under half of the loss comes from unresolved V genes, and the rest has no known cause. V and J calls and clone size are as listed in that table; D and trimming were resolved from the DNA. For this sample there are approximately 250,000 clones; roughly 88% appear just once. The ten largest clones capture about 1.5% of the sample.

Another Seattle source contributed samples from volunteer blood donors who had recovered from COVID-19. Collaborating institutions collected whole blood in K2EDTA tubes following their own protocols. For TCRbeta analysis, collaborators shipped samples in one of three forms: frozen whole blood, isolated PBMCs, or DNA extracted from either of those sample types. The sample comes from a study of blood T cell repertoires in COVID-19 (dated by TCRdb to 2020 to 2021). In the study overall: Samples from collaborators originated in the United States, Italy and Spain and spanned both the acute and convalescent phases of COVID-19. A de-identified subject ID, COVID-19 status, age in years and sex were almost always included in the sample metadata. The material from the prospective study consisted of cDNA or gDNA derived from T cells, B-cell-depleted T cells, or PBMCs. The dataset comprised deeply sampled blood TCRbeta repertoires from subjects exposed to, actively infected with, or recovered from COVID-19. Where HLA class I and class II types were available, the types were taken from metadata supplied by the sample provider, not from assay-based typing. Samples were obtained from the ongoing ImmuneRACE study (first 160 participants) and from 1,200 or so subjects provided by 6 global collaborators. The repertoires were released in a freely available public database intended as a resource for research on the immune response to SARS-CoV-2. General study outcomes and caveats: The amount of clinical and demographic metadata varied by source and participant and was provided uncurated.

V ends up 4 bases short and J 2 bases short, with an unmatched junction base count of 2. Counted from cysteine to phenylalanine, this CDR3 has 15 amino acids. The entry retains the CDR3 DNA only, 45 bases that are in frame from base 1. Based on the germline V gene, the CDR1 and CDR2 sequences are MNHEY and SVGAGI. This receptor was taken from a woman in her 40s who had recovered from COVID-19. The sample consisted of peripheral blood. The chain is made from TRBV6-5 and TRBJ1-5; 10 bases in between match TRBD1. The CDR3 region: CASSSGTGGNQPQHF. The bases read TGTGCCAGCAGTTCCGGGACAGGGGGCAATCAGCCCCAGCATTTT.